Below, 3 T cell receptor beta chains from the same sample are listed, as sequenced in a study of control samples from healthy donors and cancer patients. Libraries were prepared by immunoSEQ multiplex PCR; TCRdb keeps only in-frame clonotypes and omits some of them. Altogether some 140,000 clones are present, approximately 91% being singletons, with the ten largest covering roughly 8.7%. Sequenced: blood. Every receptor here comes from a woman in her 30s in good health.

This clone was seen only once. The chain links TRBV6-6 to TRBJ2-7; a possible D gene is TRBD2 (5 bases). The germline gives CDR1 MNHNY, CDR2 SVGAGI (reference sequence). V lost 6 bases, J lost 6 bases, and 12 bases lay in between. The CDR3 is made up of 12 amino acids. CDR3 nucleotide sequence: TGTGCCAGCAGACCTCTAGCAGGCGAGCAGTACTTC. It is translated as CASRPLAGEQYF.

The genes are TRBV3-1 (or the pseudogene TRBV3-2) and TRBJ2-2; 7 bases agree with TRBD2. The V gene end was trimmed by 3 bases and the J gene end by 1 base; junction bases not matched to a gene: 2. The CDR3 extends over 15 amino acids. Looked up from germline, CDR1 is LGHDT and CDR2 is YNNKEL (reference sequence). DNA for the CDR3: TGTGCCAGCAGCCAGTCGGGGGGGAACACCGGGGAGCTGTTTTTT. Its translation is CASSQSGGNTGELFF.

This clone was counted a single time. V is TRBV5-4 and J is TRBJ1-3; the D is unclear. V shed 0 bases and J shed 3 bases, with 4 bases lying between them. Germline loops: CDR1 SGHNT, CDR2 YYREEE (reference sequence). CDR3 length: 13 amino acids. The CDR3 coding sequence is TGTGCCAGCAGCTTGGCCGGTGGAAACACCATATATTTT. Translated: CASSLAGGNTIYF.